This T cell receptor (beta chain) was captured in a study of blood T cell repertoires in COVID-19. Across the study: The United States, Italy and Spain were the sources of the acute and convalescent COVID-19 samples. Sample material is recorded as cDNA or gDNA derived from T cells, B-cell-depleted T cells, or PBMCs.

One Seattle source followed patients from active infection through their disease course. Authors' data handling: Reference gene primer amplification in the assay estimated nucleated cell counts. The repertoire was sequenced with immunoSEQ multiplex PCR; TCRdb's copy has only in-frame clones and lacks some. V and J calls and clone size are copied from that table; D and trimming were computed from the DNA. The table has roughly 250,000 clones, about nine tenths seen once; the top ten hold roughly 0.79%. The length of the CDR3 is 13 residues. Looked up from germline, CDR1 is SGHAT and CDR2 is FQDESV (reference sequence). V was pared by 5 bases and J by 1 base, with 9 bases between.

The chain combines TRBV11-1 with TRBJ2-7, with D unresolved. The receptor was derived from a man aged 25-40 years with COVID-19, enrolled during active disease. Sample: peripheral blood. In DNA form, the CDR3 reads TGTGCCAGCAGCCACGGTCGGTCCTACGAGCAGTACTTC. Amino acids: CASSHGRSYEQYF. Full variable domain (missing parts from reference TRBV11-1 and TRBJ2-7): EAEVAQSPRYKITEKSQAVAFWCDPISGHATLYWYRQILGQGPELLVQFQDESVVDDSQLPKDRFSAERLKGVDSTLKIQPAELGDSAMYLCASSHGRSYEQYFGPGTRLTVT.